One sample yielded the 4 T cell receptor beta chains listed below, sequenced in a study of blood T cell repertoires in COVID-19. TCRdb's table, derived via immunoSEQ multiplex PCR, lists solely in-frame clones and lacks some. Seen here are some 190,000 clones, approximately 92% observed once, and the top ten hold approximately 2.1%. Sequencing was done on a sample of PBMCs or T cells enriched from blood (not recorded which). Source of these receptors: a woman aged 40 to 50 with acute COVID-19.

The chain recombines TRBV7-2 with TRBJ1-3; 8 nucleotides match TRBD1. Looked up from germline, CDR1 is SGHTA and CDR2 is FQGNSA. This CDR3 is 13 amino acids long. V was pared by 1 base and J by 8 bases, with 1 base of the junction left unmatched. The CDR3 nucleotides are TGTGCCAGCAGCTTAGGGACAGGGTACACCATATATTTT. Encoded protein: CASSLGTGYTIYF.

The CDR3 DNA is TGTGCCAGCAGCTTTGGTGACAGGGGTGCAGATACGCAGTATTTT. Residues: CASSFGDRGADTQYF. The chain combines TRBV7-9 with TRBJ2-3; 8 bases align to TRBD1. Germline assignment: CDR1 SEHNR and CDR2 FQNEAQ (reference sequence). This CDR3 region has 15 residues. J was trimmed by 4 bases and V by 3 bases; bases with no gene match: 6. Together with reference TRBV7-9 and TRBJ2-3, the CDR3 gives the full variable domain: DTGVSQNPRHKITKRGQNVTFRCDPISEHNRLYWYRQTLGQGPEFLTYFQNEAQLEKSRLLSDRFSAERPKGSFSTLEIQRTEQGDSAMYLCASSFGDRGADTQYFGPGTRLTVL.

The chain recombines TRBV19 with TRBJ2-1; 7 nucleotides match TRBD1. The junction had 14 bases not matched to a gene; V was cut back by 7 bases and J by 8 bases. Germline values: CDR1 LNHDA, CDR2 SQIVND (reference sequence). This CDR3 has 15 amino acids. The CDR3 region has the DNA TGTGCCAGTAATTCTTTAACAGGGGCCGGTGATGAGCAGTTCTTC. Translation: CASNSLTGAGDEQFF.

This chain connects TRBV7-9 to TRBJ2-6; 7 bases are a match to TRBD1. V lost 3 bases, J lost 2 bases, and 1 base stayed unmatched. CDR3 size: 15 residues. Germline CDR1 is SEHNR and CDR2 is FQNEAQ (reference sequence). The CDR3 DNA sequence: TGTGCCAGCAGCTTTACAGGGGCTGGGGCCAACGTCCTGACTTTC. This gives the protein CASSFTGAGANVLTF.